A selection of T cell receptor beta chains follows, all from one sample in a study of blood T cells in healthy people across ages. TCRdb itself ran the 5' RACE reads through MiXCR, one entry per CDR3 protein. Of approximately 1.5 million distinct CDR3 sequences in the sample, about 32% were seen once. The sequenced sample consisted of blood. The source of these receptors is a woman in her twenties or thirties in good health. The CDR3 runs from the conserved cysteine through the conserved F or W. Fields, in order: clone size, J gene, V gene, D gene, CDR3 DNA, CDR3 protein. A D gene is named only where the DNA matches it firmly. Clone size is shown for a subset of rows, as once, few, many or a class of expanded clone.

NA	TRBJ2-5	TRBV29-1	NA	TGCAGCGTTGAAGCAGGCACTAGCTTGGGGGAGACCCAGTACTTC	CSVEAGTSLGETQYF
many	TRBJ2-1	TRBV20-1	NA	TGCAGTGCTAGCCCTAGAAGCTCCTACAATGAGCAGTTCTTC	CSASPRSSYNEQFF
NA	TRBJ2-2	TRBV7-9	NA	TGTGCCAGCAGCTCTAGACGGGGGCTGGAGAACACCGGGGAGCTGTTTTTT	CASSSRRGLENTGELFF
few	TRBJ2-7	TRBV5-1	TRBD1	TGCGCCAGCAGCGAGATGACAGGGGGGCCCTACGAGCAGTACTTC	CASSEMTGGPYEQYF
few	TRBJ1-1	TRBV4-2	NA	TGTGCCAGCAGCCAAGAGGCCTCAGGGGTTGAAGCTTTCTTT	CASSQEASGVEAFF
NA	TRBJ1-4	TRBV2	NA	TGTGCCAGCACATTTCAGGATGAAAAACTGTTTTTT	CASTFQDEKLFF
NA	TRBJ2-3	TRBV5-1	TRBD2	TGCGCCAGCAGATACTCCGGGACTAGCGTACAGACTAGCACAGATACGCAGTATTTT	CASRYSGTSVQTSTDTQYF
NA	TRBJ2-7	TRBV20-1	TRBD1	TGCAGTGCTAATCTCCGGGACAGGGGATCCTACGAGCAGTACTTC	CSANLRDRGSYEQYF
NA	TRBJ2-6	TRBV11-2	NA	TGTGCCAGCAGCCAGCCGGGGCAGGGGAGTCCTGGGGCCAACGTCCTGACTTTC	CASSQPGQGSPGANVLTF
many	TRBJ2-1	TRBV10-3	NA	TGTGCCATCAGTGAGAGGGACTCCCCGGATGAGCAGTTCTTC	CAISERDSPDEQFF
NA	TRBJ2-1	TRBV11-2	NA	TGTGCCAGCAGCTTACAGGACAATCCGAACAATGGGCAGTTCTTC	CASSLQDNPNNGQFF